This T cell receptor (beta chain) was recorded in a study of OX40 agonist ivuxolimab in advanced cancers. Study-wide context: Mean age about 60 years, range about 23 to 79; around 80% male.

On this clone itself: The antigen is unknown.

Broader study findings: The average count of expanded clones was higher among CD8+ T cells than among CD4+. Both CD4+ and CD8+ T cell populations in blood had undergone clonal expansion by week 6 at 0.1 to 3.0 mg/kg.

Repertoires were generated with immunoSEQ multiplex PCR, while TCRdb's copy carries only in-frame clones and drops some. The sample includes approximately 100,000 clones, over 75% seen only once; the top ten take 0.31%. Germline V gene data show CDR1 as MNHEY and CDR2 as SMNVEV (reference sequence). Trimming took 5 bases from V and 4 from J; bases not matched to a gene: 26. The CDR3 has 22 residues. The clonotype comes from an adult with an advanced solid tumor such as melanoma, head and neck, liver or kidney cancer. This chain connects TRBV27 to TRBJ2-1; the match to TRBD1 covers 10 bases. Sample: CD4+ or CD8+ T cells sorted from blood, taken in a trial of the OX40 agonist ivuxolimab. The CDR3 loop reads CASSPSGWGQGFSRVPYNEQFF. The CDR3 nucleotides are TGTGCCAGCAGTCCCTCTGGTTGGGGACAGGGGTTTTCAAGAGTCCCGTACAATGAGCAGTTCTTC.